Listed here are 8 T cell receptor beta chains from one sample, sequenced in a study of breast tumors, draining lymph nodes, adjacent tissues. Breast cancer patients provided tissue from their axillary draining lymph nodes. One entry per CDR3 protein, called by TCRdb with MiXCR from the multiplex PCR reads. This table has about 300,000 distinct CDR3 sequences, roughly 30% appearing once. Material for sequencing was axillary lymph node tissue. These receptors were collected from a female donor with breast cancer. Some clones in this sample may be carry-over from other donors' samples.

This clonotype was counted a single time. A single base separates this from a much larger clone, so it may be a read error. V is TRBV20-1 and J is TRBJ2-2; 9 positions match TRBD1. CDR1 is DFQATT and CDR2 is SNEGSKA in the germline V gene (reference sequence). V trimming: 6 bases; J trimming: 4 bases; junction bases outside the gene matches: 6. The CDR3 loop spans 14 amino acids. In DNA, the CDR3 is TGCAGTGCAAAACAGGGGGCGAGCACCGGGGAGCTGTTTTTT. Protein product: CSAKQGASTGELFF.

This clonotype was found many times. The chain is built from TRBV4-1 and TRBJ2-6, with D possibly matching TRBD2 (5 bases). This CDR3 has 15 amino acids. Germline CDR1 is MGHRA and CDR2 is YSYEKL. V lost 4 bases to trimming and J lost 3 bases, with 10 bases between them. The CDR3 loop is CASSLRTGGANVLTF. The CDR3 nucleotides are TGCGCCAGCAGCCTACGGACTGGTGGGGCCAACGTCCTGACTTTC.

For this clonotype: This is likely an artifact of a read error, given a far larger clone one base away. As the CDR3 is not closed by the conserved phenylalanine or tryptophan, this likely results from a read error. The chain couples TRBV7-9 to TRBJ2-7, with 7 bases matching TRBD2. The length of the CDR3 is 14 residues. Per germline, CDR1 SEHNR and CDR2 FQNEAQ (reference sequence). V was clipped by 3 bases and J by 0 bases; unmatched bases: 2. DNA for the CDR3: TGTGCCAGCAGCTTCGGCGGGAGCTCCTACGAGCAGTACCTC. Translating it yields CASSFGGSSYEQYL.

As regards this clonotype: This clone may be a read error of a much larger clone one base away. This is likely a read error, given that the CDR3 carries no conserved phenylalanine or tryptophan at its end. The rearrangement links TRBV5-8 to TRBJ2-3, with 10 positions matching TRBD1. The germline gives CDR1 SGHTS, CDR2 YDEGEE. There are 17 residues in the CDR3. Trimming at V came to 0 bases and at J to 2 bases, leaving 6 bases not matched to a gene. The CDR3 region has the DNA TGTGCCAGCAGCTTGGGGGCCGGGACAGGGGTCACAGATACGCAGTATTTA. This translates into CASSLGAGTGVTDTQYL.

This clonotype was counted once. J is TRBJ2-1 and V is TRBV6-5; D may be TRBD2 (5 bases). This CDR3 region has 11 residues. The ends were cut back, 7 bases at V and 10 bases at J, with 11 bases in the middle. The germline V gene has CDR1 MNHEY and CDR2 SVGAGI. This CDR3 is CASNSSGEQFF. The CDR3 region has the DNA TGTGCCAGCAATTCGTCGGGGGAGCAGTTCTTC.

This clonotype has a single count. The CDR3 does not close with the conserved phenylalanine or tryptophan, likely indicating a read error. J is TRBJ1-2 and V is TRBV2; weak D call: TRBD1 (5 bases). The germline gives CDR1 SNHLY, CDR2 FYNNEI. The CDR3 is made up of 12 amino acids. V was trimmed by 9 bases and J by 6 bases, leaving 14 bases between them. The CDR3 bases are TGTGCCAGGGTGGTAGGGGAGCATGGCTACACCTCC. It translates to CARVVGEHGYTS.

Worth noting for this clonotype: A much larger clone differs from this one at a single base, so this may be a read error. The genes are TRBV4-2 and TRBJ2-7, with TRBD1 matching over 7 bases. Germline CDR1 is LGHNA and CDR2 is YNFKEQ. There are 17 residues in the CDR3. V shed 2 bases and J 0 bases; nucleotides not matched to a gene: 10. The DNA of the CDR3 is TGTGCCAGCAGCCAAACCGAGACAGGGTTCCTCTCCTACGAGCAGTACTTC. This encodes CASSQTETGFLSYEQYF.

This clonotype was detected ten times or more. The chain carries TRBV9 and TRBJ2-3; D call uncertain. The germline V gene has CDR1 SGDLS and CDR2 YYNGEE. V was shortened by 2 bases and J by 1 base, with 11 bases between the two germline ends. The CDR3 loop spans 15 amino acids. CDR3 coding DNA: TGTGCCAGCAGCGTCCAGAGCGATCGCACAGATACGCAGTATTTT. It translates to CASSVQSDRTDTQYF.